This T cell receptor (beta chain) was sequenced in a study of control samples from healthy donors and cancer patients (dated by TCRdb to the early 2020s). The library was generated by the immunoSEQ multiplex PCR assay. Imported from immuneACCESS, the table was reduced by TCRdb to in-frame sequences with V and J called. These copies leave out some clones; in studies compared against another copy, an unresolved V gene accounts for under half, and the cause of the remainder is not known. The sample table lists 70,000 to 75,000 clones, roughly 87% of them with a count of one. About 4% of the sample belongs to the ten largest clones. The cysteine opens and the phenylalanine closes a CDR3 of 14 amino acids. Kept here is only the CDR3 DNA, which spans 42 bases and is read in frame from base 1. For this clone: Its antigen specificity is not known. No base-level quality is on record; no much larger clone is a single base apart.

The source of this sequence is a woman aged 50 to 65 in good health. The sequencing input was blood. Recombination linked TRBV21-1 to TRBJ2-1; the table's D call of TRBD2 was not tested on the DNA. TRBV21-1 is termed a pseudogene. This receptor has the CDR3 CAIISGISYNEQFF. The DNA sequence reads TGTGCCATCATTAGCGGAATCTCCTACAATGAGCAGTTCTTC.